Given below is one T cell receptor beta chain in context. Its antigen remains unknown. Selected pancreatic ductal adenocarcinoma patients had undergone surgery without neoadjuvant therapy. The data stem from a study of T cells in pancreatic ductal adenocarcinoma. Study-level results: Compared with tumor, blood showed more total productive templates and around 8-fold more clonotypes.

This table comes from immunoSEQ multiplex PCR, and its TCRdb copy is limited to in-frame clones, with some not included. The sample has roughly 100,000 clones; 90% to 95% are singletons. This receptor was obtained from a human donor with pancreatic ductal adenocarcinoma. The sequencing input was PBMCs.

CDR3 sequence (DNA): TGCGCCAGCAGCTTTAGGACTAACACAGATACGCAGTATTTT. Encoded protein: CASSFRTNTDTQYF. This chain joins TRBV5-1 and TRBJ2-3; a weak D match, TRBD2 (6 bases). This CDR3 has 14 residues. Per the germline V gene, CDR1 is SGHRS and CDR2 is YFSETQ. V was cut by 2 bases and J by 2 bases, with 9 bases left in between.